The 20 T cell receptor beta chains below were found in one sample sequenced in a study of T cells in Graves' hyperthyroidism and ophthalmopathy. TCR beta CDR3 regions were amplified from RNA transcripts. Primed by the HTBI set, a first-round RT-PCR was run on the TCR CDR3. MiXCR, applied by TCRdb to the multiplex PCR reads, yields one record per CDR3 protein. Among 220,000 or so distinct CDR3 sequences listed, approximately 16% were seen once. Sequencing input: blood. The receptor source for this set is a woman aged 18-29 years with Graves' ophthalmopathy.

This clonotype was counted at least ten times. The gene calls are TRBV2 and TRBJ1-5; no clear D gene. This CDR3 contains 16 residues. Trimming took off 2 bases at V and 0 bases at J, with 11 bases between the two ends. From germline, CDR1 is SNHLY and CDR2 FYNNEI. The CDR3 reads CASSEFSSNSNQPQHF. The CDR3 DNA sequence: TGTGCCAGCAGTGAATTCTCGAGTAATAGCAATCAGCCCCAGCATTTT.

This clonotype was observed at least ten times. The chain employs TRBV5-1 and TRBJ2-1; 9 bases agree with TRBD2. The V and J ends lost 5 bases and 8 bases, in that order; junction bases with no gene match: 8. The CDR3 has 14 amino acids. Germline V gene sequence: CDR1 SGHRS, CDR2 YFSETQ. CDR3 loop: CASRIISGRDEQFF. The DNA for the CDR3 is TGCGCCAGCAGGATAATTAGCGGGAGAGATGAGCAGTTCTTC.

This clonotype was detected only once. A much larger clone lies a single base off, so this may be a read error. The rearrangement uses TRBV5-6 and TRBJ1-2; D gene uncertain. The germline CDR1 and CDR2 sequences are SGHDT and YYEEEE. This CDR3 comprises 13 residues. The DNA of the CDR3 is TGTGCCAGCATCTTGCGGATAGGGCTTGGCTACACCTTC. Its protein product is CASILRIGLGYTF.

This clonotype was counted ten times or more. The chain combines TRBV28 with TRBJ2-1; D may match TRBD1 or TRBD2 (6 bases each). Germline values: CDR1 MDHEN, CDR2 SYDVKM. V was clipped by 6 bases and J by 2 bases, with 14 bases between them. This CDR3 has 15 residues. In DNA, the CDR3 is TGTGCCAGCAGGGAAGGGGGGCAGGCCTACAATGAGCAGTTCTTC. Translated, it gives CASREGGQAYNEQFF.

There are many counts of this clonotype. The chain carries TRBV18 and TRBJ2-7; D remains ambiguous. V was clipped by 2 bases and J by 5 bases, with 4 bases between them. The V gene's germline CDR1 is KGHSH and CDR2 LQKENI. The CDR3 consists of 11 residues. The CDR3 protein is CASSPEHEQYF. CDR3 nucleotides: TGTGCCAGCTCACCAGAACACGAGCAGTACTTC.

This clonotype was seen a handful of times. CDR3 DNA sequence: TGTGCCAGCAGCTCACTTTCTCCGGGACAGGGGGCGGGCTCCTACGAGCAGTACTTC. This codes for CASSSLSPGQGAGSYEQYF. J is TRBJ2-7 and V is TRBV5-4; 12 bases agree with TRBD1. This CDR3 comprises 19 residues. V was pared by 3 bases and J by 0 bases, with 13 bases of the junction left unmatched. Germline values: CDR1 SGHNT, CDR2 YYREEE (reference sequence).

Concerning this clonotype itself: A read error is possible here, since a much larger clone lies one base away. The chain carries TRBV7-2 and TRBJ1-2; 7 bases are shared with TRBD1. In germline, CDR1 is SGHTA, CDR2 FQGNSA. CDR3 size: 14 residues. CDR3: CVSSRTGGGYGYTF. CDR3 nucleotide sequence: TGTGTCAGCAGCCGGACAGGTGGTGGGTATGGCTACACCTTC.

The sample holds many counts of this clonotype. The chain carries TRBV5-1 and TRBJ1-4; D perhaps matches TRBD1 (5 bases). The germline CDR1 and CDR2 sequences are SGHRS and YFSETQ. The CDR3 consists of 14 residues. Trimming stripped 0 bases from V and 7 bases from J, with 10 bases between. The CDR3 region has the DNA TGCGCCAGCAGCTTGGCGGGACGACGTGAAAAACTGTTTTTT. It is translated as CASSLAGRREKLFF.

This clonotype has ten or more counts. V gene TRBV10-1 combines with J gene TRBJ2-7, with D possibly TRBD1 on 5 matching bases. The V gene lost 0 bases and the J gene lost 0 bases, with 12 bases spanning the gap. This CDR3 contains 16 residues. The germline CDR1 and CDR2 sequences are WNHNN and SYGVQD (reference sequence). Written as DNA, the CDR3 is TGCGCCAGCAGTGAGTCCCGGCAGGGTGGCTCCTACGAGCAGTACTTC. It codes for CASSESRQGGSYEQYF.

This clonotype was seen only a few times. The chain uses TRBV9 and TRBJ1-5; the D gene is possibly TRBD1 (6 bases). The CDR3 spans 15 residues. Germline CDR1 SGDLS, CDR2 YYNGEE. V lost 4 bases to trimming and J lost 8 bases, with 19 bases between them. CDR3 sequence (DNA): TGTGCCAGCAGCCCAACGGCCGGAAAGGGGGAGCCCCAGCATTTT. This encodes CASSPTAGKGEPQHF.

This clonotype was detected ten times or more. This chain joins TRBV7-9 and TRBJ2-7, with a tentative D call TRBD1 (5 bases). This CDR3 has 17 residues. The germline V gene has CDR1 SEHNR and CDR2 FQNEAQ (reference sequence). V shed 1 base and J shed 3 bases, with 19 bases lying between them. CDR3 loop: CASSLVLVKAGIYEQYF. The DNA for the CDR3 is TGTGCCAGCAGCTTAGTCCTCGTTAAGGCAGGGATCTACGAGCAGTACTTC.

In its sample, this clonotype was seen many times. V is TRBV11-2 and J is TRBJ2-5; TRBD2 is a possible D gene (5 bases). The germline gives CDR1 SGHAT, CDR2 FQNNGV. Trimming pared 0 bases from V and 0 bases from J, leaving 14 bases between. There are 17 residues in the CDR3. Here the CDR3 reads CASSLEILTRNQETQYF. In DNA, the CDR3 is TGTGCCAGCAGCTTAGAGATCCTTACTAGAAACCAAGAGACCCAGTACTTC.

This clonotype was seen many times. This chain uses TRBV7-2 with TRBJ1-2; the D gene is possibly TRBD1 (6 bases). V was shortened by 5 bases and J by 6 bases, with 19 bases between the two germline ends. This CDR3 comprises 15 residues. CDR1 is SGHTA and CDR2 is FQGNSA in the germline V gene. In DNA, the CDR3 is TGTGCCAGCAGCCTCACCGTAGGGGGTGAGGATGGCTACACCTTC. Its translation is CASSLTVGGEDGYTF. The full variable domain, with the rest looked up from reference TRBV7-2 and TRBJ1-2, is GAGVSQSPSNKVTEKGKDVELRCDPISGHTALYWYRQSLGQGLEFLIYFQGNSAPDKSGLPSDRFSAERTGGSVSTLTIQRTQQEDSAVYLCASSLTVGGEDGYTFGSGTRLTVV.

This clonotype was observed at least ten times. The CDR3: CASSVRQGPFYTF. In DNA form, the CDR3 reads TGTGCCAGCAGCGTAAGACAGGGTCCGTTCTACACCTTC. The rearrangement joins TRBV11-2 to TRBJ1-2, with TRBD1 matching 7 bases. Germline-derived CDR1 and CDR2 are SGHAT and FQNNGV. The length of the CDR3 is 13 residues. With V trimmed by 5 bases and J by 10 bases, 10 bases remained unmatched.

J is TRBJ2-2 and V is TRBV10-2; 10 nucleotides line up with TRBD2. This CDR3 is 16 amino acids long. Germline CDR1 and CDR2: WSHSY and SAAADI. Germline trimming cut 2 bases from V and 4 bases from J; bases unmatched to any gene: 4. The CDR3 here is CASSERSSGGTGELFF. CDR3 DNA: TGCGCCAGCAGTGAGAGGTCTAGCGGGGGCACCGGGGAGCTGTTTTTT.

At least ten counts were recorded for this clonotype. The chain joins TRBV20-1 to TRBJ1-4; maybe TRBD1 (5 bases). The CDR3 contains 13 residues. Trimming pared 5 bases from V and 5 bases from J, leaving 12 bases between. Germline loops: CDR1 DFQATT, CDR2 SNEGSKA (reference sequence). The CDR3 DNA follows: TGCAGTGCTCGCCGGGACGGAAATGAAAAACTGTTTTTT. Its protein product is CSARRDGNEKLFF.

This clonotype was observed at least ten times. This chain connects TRBV7-6 to TRBJ1-2, with a tentative D call TRBD1 (6 bases). The CDR3 covers 17 residues. Per the germline V gene, CDR1 is SGHVS and CDR2 is FNYEAQ. V was cut by 4 bases and J by 2 bases, with 20 bases left in between. The CDR3 reads CASSSSPGGTLNYGYTF. The CDR3 DNA is TGTGCCAGCAGCTCTAGTCCGGGGGGCACACTAAACTATGGCTACACCTTC.

This clonotype was detected many times. The rearrangement joins TRBV3-1 to TRBJ1-1, with D uncertain. Trimming took 1 base from V and 4 from J, leaving 13 bases between them. This CDR3 has 15 residues. Germline lookup yields CDR1 LGHDT and CDR2 YNNKEL (reference sequence). CDR3 residues: CASSQGFFGITEAFF. CDR3 coding DNA: TGTGCCAGCAGCCAAGGTTTCTTTGGTATCACTGAAGCTTTCTTT. The full variable domain, with the rest looked up from reference TRBV3-1 and TRBJ1-1, is DTAVSQTPKYLVTQMGNDKSIKCEQNLGHDTMYWYKQDSKKFLKIMFSYNNKELIINETVPNRFSPKSPDKAHLNLHINSLELGDSAVYFCASSQGFFGITEAFFGQGTRLTVV.

This clonotype came up many times. J is TRBJ2-3 and V is TRBV20-1; 13 nucleotides line up with TRBD2. CDR1 and CDR2 (germline): DFQATT, SNEGSKA (reference sequence). The CDR3 runs to 18 residues. The V segment lost 5 bases and the J segment 0 bases; nucleotides outside the gene matches: 11. CDR3 in amino acids: CSAYGLAGAHPSTDTQYF. In DNA, the CDR3 is TGCAGTGCTTATGGACTAGCGGGAGCTCACCCTAGCACAGATACGCAGTATTTT.

This clonotype has at least ten counts. The chain combines TRBV28 with TRBJ2-1; D not resolved. Trimming stripped 7 bases from V and 5 bases from J, with 12 bases between. This CDR3 is 13 amino acids long. CDR1 is MDHEN and CDR2 is SYDVKM in the germline V gene. The chain's CDR3 is CASTKLSNNEQFF. CDR3 DNA: TGTGCCAGCACCAAACTGTCAAACAATGAGCAGTTCTTC.